This T cell receptor beta chain originates from a study of blood T cell repertoires in COVID-19. Turning to the study itself: Collection of acute and convalescent COVID-19 samples took place in the United States, Italy and Spain. T cells, B-cell-depleted T cells, or PBMCs provided the cDNA or gDNA that served as material.

V shed 4 bases and J shed 0 bases, with 7 bases lying between them. This CDR3 has 15 residues. CDR1 is SEHNR and CDR2 is FQNEAQ in the germline V gene (reference sequence). TCRdb's table, derived via immunoSEQ multiplex PCR, lists solely in-frame clones and lacks some. The profile shows more than 200,000 clones, around 88% of them singletons. This rearrangement joins TRBV7-9 to TRBJ2-6; D uncertain. The sequenced sample was peripheral blood. The TCR sequence derives from a man aged 25-40 years with active or convalescent COVID-19. CDR3: CASSSLRSGANVLTF. The CDR3 nucleotides are TGTGCCAGCAGCTCCCTTCGCTCTGGGGCCAACGTCCTGACTTTC. Based on the CDR3 plus reference TRBV7-9 and TRBJ2-6, the full variable domain is DTGVSQNPRHKITKRGQNVTFRCDPISEHNRLYWYRQTLGQGPEFLTYFQNEAQLEKSRLLSDRFSAERPKGSFSTLEIQRTEQGDSAMYLCASSSLRSGANVLTFGAGSRLTVL.